The 25 T cell receptor beta chains presented below share a single source sample, sequenced in a study of cytomegalovirus exposure and HLA in healthy donors. 60 Vbeta and 13 Jbeta primers were used in PCR. Profiled with immunoSEQ multiplex PCR; TCRdb holds only in-frame clones, not every one. In the table there are 150,000 to 200,000 clones, roughly 82% of which are singletons. Sequenced input: PBMCs. These receptors all stem from a woman aged 25 to 39 in good health and CMV-seronegative.

The chain links TRBV5-1 to TRBJ2-7; D call uncertain. The CDR3 loop spans 13 amino acids. Germline V gene lookup returns CDR1 SGHRS and CDR2 YFSETQ. V was shortened by 0 bases and J by 6 bases, with 10 bases between the two germline ends. CDR3: CASSLGLEREQYF. CDR3 bases: TGCGCCAGCAGCTTGGGGTTGGAGCGCGAGCAGTACTTC. Full variable domain (outside the CDR3, taken from reference TRBV5-1 and TRBJ2-7): KAGVTQTPRYLIKTRGQQVTLSCSPISGHRSVSWYQQTPGQGLQFLFEYFSETQRNKGNFPGRFSGRQFSNSRSEMNVSTLELGDSALYLCASSLGLEREQYFGPGTRLTVT.

The CDR3 reads CASSSTGGSEAFF. The CDR3 DNA follows: TGTGCCAGCAGTTCGACAGGGGGTTCTGAAGCTTTCTTT. The rearrangement joins TRBV27 to TRBJ1-1; 9 bases fit TRBD1. The CDR3 runs 13 residues. Germline V gene data show CDR1 as MNHEY and CDR2 as SMNVEV (reference sequence). V gave up 4 bases and J gave up 6 bases; unmatched junction bases: 3.

This clone appeared a single time. At one end, the junction sequence differs from germline, possibly due to a read error. The chain is built from TRBV7-7 and TRBJ2-2, with 13 bases aligning to TRBD2. Germline loops: CDR1 SSHAT, CDR2 FNYEAQ (reference sequence). The CDR3 runs to 17 residues. As DNA, the CDR3 is TGTGCTAGCAGCTTATCACTAGCGGGGGGGCGAACCGGGGAGCTGTTTTTT. Amino acids: CASSLSLAGGRTGELFF.

The V gene is TRBV5-1, the J gene TRBJ2-7; 13 nucleotides line up with TRBD2. The CDR3 contains 15 residues. Trimming cost V 2 bases and J 7 bases; bases outside gene matches: 6. CDR1 and CDR2 (germline): SGHRS, YFSETQ. The CDR3 nucleotides are TGCGCCAGCAGCTTTGGACTAGCGGGGGCGGGGGAGCAGTACTTC. It specifies CASSFGLAGAGEQYF.

This clone was observed a few times. The chain couples TRBV27 to TRBJ1-2, with TRBD1 matching over 8 bases. J gave up 5 bases and V 2 bases, and 4 bases lay outside the gene matches. The CDR3 is 14 amino acids. Germline assignment: CDR1 MNHEY and CDR2 SMNVEV (reference sequence). The chain's CDR3 is CASSLRTGIYGYTF. DNA for the CDR3: TGTGCCAGCAGTTTAAGGACAGGGATTTATGGCTACACCTTC.

V usage is TRBV19 and J usage is TRBJ1-5, with D maybe TRBD1 (6 bases). The CDR3 has 15 residues. Trimming removed 3 bases at V and 2 bases at J, with 11 bases between. The V gene's germline CDR1 is LNHDA and CDR2 SQIVND (reference sequence). The DNA for the CDR3 is TGTGCCAGTAGTATGAGGGGGGGCGGCAATCAGCCCCAGCATTTT. It yields the protein CASSMRGGGNQPQHF.

In the case of this clone: The junction departs from germline at one end; a sequencing error may be responsible. The genes are TRBV7-9 and TRBJ2-3; D is perhaps TRBD1 (5 bases). The CDR3 covers 12 residues. Looked up from germline, CDR1 is SEHNR and CDR2 is FQNEAQ (reference sequence). The CDR3 sequence: CSSSFRADTQYF. The CDR3 DNA is TGTTCCAGCAGCTTCAGGGCAGATACGCAGTATTTT.

A few counts support this clone. The chain employs TRBV6-6 and TRBJ1-1; 10 bases are a match to TRBD1. This CDR3 is 13 amino acids long. With V trimmed by 4 bases and J by 4 bases, 0 bases remained unmatched. In germline, CDR1 is MNHNY, CDR2 SVGAGI (reference sequence). Here the CDR3 reads CASSWTGGTEAFF. DNA for the CDR3: TGTGCCAGCAGTTGGACAGGGGGCACTGAAGCTTTCTTT.

This clone was seen a single time. DNA of the CDR3: TGTGCCAGCAGCTTAGGTGGTAGCGGGAGCATCAATGAGCAGTTCTTC. Encoded protein: CASSLGGSGSINEQFF. V gene TRBV11-2 combines with J gene TRBJ2-1; TRBD2 matches at 9 bases. Unmatched junction bases numbered 7, after V lost 1 base and J lost 6 bases. The CDR3 runs to 16 residues. CDR1 is SGHAT, CDR2 FQNNGV, per germline.

This clone was recorded only once. The CDR3 is CASSQEDRAGETQYF. In DNA, the CDR3 is TGCGCCAGCAGCCAAGAGGACAGGGCTGGAGAGACCCAGTACTTC. The chain links TRBV4-1 to TRBJ2-5, with 8 bases aligning to TRBD1. J was trimmed by 4 bases and V by 0 bases; bases with no gene match: 4. The CDR3 covers 15 residues. Germline-derived CDR1 and CDR2 are MGHRA and YSYEKL.

The chain employs TRBV7-6 and TRBJ2-7; 10 positions agree with TRBD1. The germline V gene encodes CDR1 SGHVS and CDR2 FNYEAQ. The CDR3 loop spans 15 amino acids. V was pared by 5 bases and J by 4 bases, with 8 bases of the junction left unmatched. CDR3 loop: CASSIPGQGTYEQYF. CDR3 coding DNA: TGTGCCAGCAGCATACCGGGACAGGGGACTTACGAGCAGTACTTC.

V is TRBV28 and J is TRBJ2-1; D ambiguous. This CDR3 contains 19 residues. CDR1 and CDR2 from the germline V gene are MDHEN and SYDVKM. Trimming stripped 8 bases from V and 0 bases from J, with 26 bases between. CDR3 DNA sequence: TGTGCCAGCTCCTCTATAGAGCCACAGAACCTTCGCTCCTACAATGAGCAGTTCTTC. Translating it yields CASSSIEPQNLRSYNEQFF.

The chain uses TRBV6-1 and TRBJ1-1; 8 nucleotides line up with TRBD1. CDR1 is MNHNS, CDR2 SASEGT, per germline. The CDR3 has 14 residues. The junction had 6 bases not matched to a gene; V was cut back by 6 bases and J by 3 bases. The CDR3 coding sequence is TGTGCCAGCAGGTACAGGGGACAGGACACTGAAGCTTTCTTT. As protein: CASRYRGQDTEAFF.

The V call is TRBV27, the J call TRBJ2-6, with D perhaps TRBD2 (6 bases). Germline values: CDR1 MNHEY, CDR2 SMNVEV (reference sequence). V was trimmed by 6 bases and J by 0 bases, leaving 12 bases between them. The CDR3 is 16 amino acids. CDR3 sequence: CASRPGLHSGANVLTF. CDR3 in DNA: TGTGCCAGCAGACCGGGACTTCACTCTGGGGCCAACGTCCTGACTTTC.

This clone has a handful of counts. The rearrangement links TRBV5-1 to TRBJ1-2; 7 bases align to TRBD1. CDR1 and CDR2 (germline): SGHRS, YFSETQ. The V gene end was trimmed by 4 bases and the J gene end by 8 bases; junction bases not matched to a gene: 14. This CDR3 has 15 residues. CDR3 bases: TGCGCCAGCAGCGGAAACACAGGGGAGCTCGCAGGCTACACCTTC. It yields the protein CASSGNTGELAGYTF. The whole variable domain, filled in from reference TRBV5-1 and TRBJ1-2, reads KAGVTQTPRYLIKTRGQQVTLSCSPISGHRSVSWYQQTPGQGLQFLFEYFSETQRNKGNFPGRFSGRQFSNSRSEMNVSTLELGDSALYLCASSGNTGELAGYTFGSGTRLTVV.

Note on this clone: An end of the junction does not agree with germline; a read error may underlie this. The chain recombines TRBV6-5 with TRBJ1-2, with D unresolved. CDR1 and CDR2 (germline): MNHEY, SVGAGI. This CDR3 region has 13 residues. CDR3 amino acids: CASSYSNNYGYPF. DNA for the CDR3: TGTGCCAGCAGTTACTCGAATAACTATGGCTACCCCTTC.

V usage is TRBV7-7 and J usage is TRBJ1-1; D is perhaps TRBD1 (5 bases). The CDR3 sequence is 15 residues long. Per the germline V gene, CDR1 is SSHAT and CDR2 is FNYEAQ (reference sequence). The CDR3 coding sequence is TGTGCTAGCCGTGGGGGGGTCGTTAGGGACACTGAAGCTTTCTTT. This encodes CASRGGVVRDTEAFF.

The chain uses TRBV6-6 and TRBJ1-5; D remains ambiguous. The CDR3 runs 12 residues. In germline, CDR1 is MNHNY, CDR2 SVGAGI (reference sequence). V was pared by 6 bases and J by 6 bases, with 9 bases between. The CDR3 reads CASREGSQPQHF. CDR3 sequence (DNA): TGTGCCAGCAGAGAAGGGAGTCAGCCCCAGCATTTT.

The chain has TRBV6-4 and TRBJ1-5; possibly TRBD1 for D (5 bases). The germline V gene has CDR1 MRHNA and CDR2 SNTAGT. Trimming took off 9 bases at V and 2 bases at J, with 23 bases between the two ends. The CDR3 loop spans 17 amino acids. The CDR3 loop is CASTRESGKSGNQPQHF. The CDR3 DNA sequence: TGTGCCAGTACCAGGGAATCTGGGAAGTCGGGCAATCAGCCCCAGCATTTT.

The chain uses TRBV11-2 and TRBJ1-1; D not resolved. Trimming left V 5 bases short and J 3 bases short, with 10 bases between. Germline-derived CDR1 and CDR2 are SGHAT and FQNNGV. The CDR3 has 13 amino acids. CDR3 bases: TGTGCCAGCAGCCTCGGGTTCGACACTGAAGCTTTCTTT. Its protein is CASSLGFDTEAFF.

This clone was recorded a few times. This chain uses TRBV30 with TRBJ2-7; D is perhaps TRBD2 (5 bases). This CDR3 has 13 amino acids. V was shortened by 4 bases and J by 5 bases, with 15 bases between the two germline ends. Germline loops: CDR1 GTSNPN, CDR2 SVGIG (reference sequence). CDR3 sequence reads: CAWTLLGPHEQYF. CDR3 nucleotides: TGTGCCTGGACCCTACTAGGACCCCACGAGCAGTACTTC.

This chain links TRBV4-1 with TRBJ1-2; D possibly corresponds to TRBD1 (5 bases). The V gene's germline CDR1 is MGHRA and CDR2 YSYEKL. Trimming removed 0 bases from V and 3 bases from J, with 14 bases in between. CDR3 length: 16 residues. The CDR3 here is CASSQDPARDYYGYTF. In DNA, the CDR3 is TGCGCCAGCAGCCAAGATCCCGCCAGGGACTACTATGGCTACACCTTC.

A remark on this clone: At one boundary the junction diverges from the germline segment, which might be a read error. The gene calls are TRBV5-6 and TRBJ1-2; tentatively, D is TRBD1 (6 bases). Germline lookup yields CDR1 SGHDT and CDR2 YYEEEE. The CDR3 has 14 amino acids. The CDR3, as DNA: TGTGCCAGCAGCTTGGGCAGGGGAGACTACGGCTACACCTTC. This codes for CASSLGRGDYGYTF.

The genes are TRBV29-1 and TRBJ2-5, with 7 positions matching TRBD2. Trimming took 4 bases from V and 5 from J; bases not matched to a gene: 10. This CDR3 is built from 14 residues. CDR1 SQVTM and CDR2 ANQGSEA come from the germline V gene. The CDR3 spells CSVGGWEGGETQYF. CDR3 bases: TGCAGCGTTGGGGGGTGGGAGGGAGGGGAGACCCAGTACTTC. The full variable domain, its missing parts supplied by reference TRBV29-1 and TRBJ2-5, is SAVISQKPSRDICQRGTSLTIQCQVDSQVTMMFWYRQQPGQSLTLIATANQGSEATYESGFVIDKFPISRPNLTFSTLTVSNMSPEDSSIYLCSVGGWEGGETQYFGPGTRLLVL.

The chain uses TRBV7-3 and TRBJ1-1; 9 bases fit TRBD1. CDR1 and CDR2 (germline): SGHTA, FQGTGA. This CDR3 has 13 amino acids. The trim removed 4 bases at V and 6 bases at J, leaving 3 bases unmatched. CDR3 sequence: CASSSDRGAEAFF. CDR3 bases: TGTGCCAGCAGCTCGGACAGGGGCGCTGAAGCTTTCTTT.